Presented here are 25 T cell receptor beta chains from one specimen sequenced in a study of response to subunit inactivated influenza vaccine. A single record per CDR3 protein comes from TCRdb applying MiXCR to the RT-PCR reads. The sample records 500,000 or so distinct CDR3 sequences, about 15% being singletons. The specimen comprised CD4+ T cells sorted from PBMCs, sampled around 25 months after vaccination. The source is a man between 50 and 70 years old who received an inactivated influenza vaccine.

V gene TRBV19 combines with J gene TRBJ2-1, with a possible D match to TRBD1 (6 bases). This CDR3 has 14 residues. CDR1 and CDR2 from the germline V gene are LNHDA and SQIVND (reference sequence). V lost 4 bases to trimming and J lost 6 bases, with 13 bases between them. The CDR3 sequence is CASSKDRPSNEQFF. The CDR3, as DNA: TGTGCCAGTAGTAAAGACAGGCCCTCCAATGAGCAGTTCTTC.

V and J are TRBV6-2 or TRBV6-3 and TRBJ2-1; no clear D gene. There are 11 residues in the CDR3. Between the trimmed V and J ends, which lost 2 bases and 9 bases, there was a span of 5 bases. Germline V CDR1 and CDR2: MNHEY, SVGEGT. The DNA of the CDR3 is TGTGCCAGCAGTTACGGCCGTGAGCAGTTCTTC. This codes for CASSYGREQFF.

This chain joins TRBV20-1 and TRBJ2-7, with D perhaps matching TRBD1 (6 bases). Germline V gives CDR1 DFQATT, CDR2 SNEGSKA (reference sequence). The V end lost 1 base, the J end lost 3 bases, and 10 bases lay between the germline ends. The CDR3 runs 13 residues. CDR3 sequence reads: CSARVDSNYEQYF. CDR3 coding DNA: TGCAGTGCTAGAGTGGACAGTAACTACGAGCAGTACTTC.

This clonotype was counted between two and nine times. At one end the junction does not follow the germline gene, possibly because of a read error. DNA for the CDR3: TGTGCCAGCAGTCTCCGGGGCAAACTTTTCTTC. Residues: CASSLRGKLFF. The chain carries TRBV27 and TRBJ2-5; the D gene could be TRBD1 or TRBD2 (5 bases each). CDR1 is MNHEY and CDR2 is SMNVEV in the germline V gene (reference sequence). This CDR3 region has 11 residues.

The genes are TRBV5-6 and TRBJ2-3, with 7 bases aligning to TRBD1. The CDR3 covers 16 residues. V lost 0 bases to trimming and J lost 3 bases; unmatched junction nucleotides: 7. The germline CDR1 and CDR2 sequences are SGHDT and YYEEEE. CDR3 region: CASSLVWGQSTDTQYF. CDR3 in DNA: TGTGCCAGCAGCTTGGTCTGGGGACAGAGTACAGATACGCAGTATTTT.

In this sample, this clonotype turned up a few times. This sequence joins TRBV7-2 and TRBJ2-3; 14 bases are a match to TRBD2. CDR1 SGHTA and CDR2 FQGNSA come from the germline V gene. The CDR3 is 15 residues long. J gave up 4 bases and V 4 bases, and 1 base lay outside the gene matches. The CDR3 reads CASSSTSGRADTQYF. CDR3 nucleotide sequence: TGTGCCAGCAGCTCGACTAGCGGGAGGGCAGATACGCAGTATTTT.

The chain couples TRBV7-2 to TRBJ1-1; D perhaps matches TRBD1 (5 bases). This CDR3 spans 13 amino acids. Between the trimmed V and J ends, which lost 11 bases and 4 bases, there was a span of 17 bases. The germline V gene has CDR1 SGHTA and CDR2 FQGNSA. The CDR3 bases are TGTGCCGCTACTGACTGGGGGGGCACTGAAGCTTTCTTT. Protein: CAATDWGGTEAFF.

The J gene is TRBJ1-1, the V gene TRBV4-3; D unclear. This CDR3 contains 16 residues. V dropped 1 base and J dropped 2 bases, with 14 bases sitting between them. Germline CDR1 reads LGHNA; CDR2 reads YSLEER. CDR3 nucleotides: TGCGCCAGCAGCCAAGGTATTCAGGTAGTAAACACTGAAGCTTTCTTT. Its translation: CASSQGIQVVNTEAFF.

This clonotype has more than one count but fewer than ten. A much larger clone sits a single nucleotide away, making a read error possible. The rearrangement uses TRBV20-1 and TRBJ2-7; D call uncertain. This CDR3 contains 11 residues. V lost 0 bases, J lost 1 base, and 1 base lay in between. Germline CDR1 is DFQATT and CDR2 is SNEGSKA (reference sequence). This chain's CDR3 is CSARESYEQYF. The CDR3 nucleotides read TGCAGTGCTAGAGAATCCTACGAGCAGTACTTC.

The gene calls are TRBV12-3 or TRBV12-4 and TRBJ2-3; 8 bases line up with TRBD2. The trim removed 6 bases at V and 0 bases at J, leaving 8 bases unmatched. The CDR3 covers 16 residues. In DNA, the CDR3 is TGTGCCAGCAGCCCCAGACTAGCGCCGAGCACAGATACGCAGTATTTT. Protein product: CASSPRLAPSTDTQYF.

This clonotype was observed a handful of times. The V call is TRBV20-1, the J call TRBJ1-6; D possibly corresponds to TRBD1 (5 bases). Germline CDR1 DFQATT, CDR2 SNEGSKA (reference sequence). The CDR3 length is 16 residues. The V and J ends lost 6 bases and 0 bases respectively, with 15 bases between them. The chain's CDR3 is CSAPRQRSSYNSPLHF. In DNA, the CDR3 is TGCAGTGCGCCTCGACAGCGGAGCTCCTATAATTCACCCCTCCACTTT.

The chain combines TRBV5-1 with TRBJ2-1, with TRBD1 matching over 8 bases. The germline gives CDR1 SGHRS, CDR2 YFSETQ. The CDR3 runs 15 residues. V gave up 4 bases and J gave up 1 base; unmatched junction bases: 4. CDR3 protein: CASSATGESYNEQFF. DNA for the CDR3: TGCGCCAGCAGCGCGACAGGGGAATCCTACAATGAGCAGTTCTTC.

This clonotype showed up many times. V gene TRBV7-2 combines with J gene TRBJ2-7; the match to TRBD1 covers 7 bases. The CDR3 runs 13 residues. Unmatched junction bases numbered 5, after V lost 6 bases and J lost 3 bases. From germline, CDR1 is SGHTA and CDR2 FQGNSA. The CDR3 DNA follows: TGTGCCAGCAGTTTACAGGGGTTCTACGAGCAGTACTTC. Translated: CASSLQGFYEQYF.

This clonotype turned up a few times. This chain joins TRBV27 and TRBJ1-1, with D uncertain. Germline V CDR1 and CDR2: MNHEY, SMNVEV (reference sequence). The CDR3 consists of 16 residues. V was cut by 4 bases and J by 1 base, with 16 bases left in between. This chain's CDR3 is CASSYLGEGENTEAFF. Here the CDR3 DNA reads TGTGCCAGCAGTTATCTAGGAGAGGGCGAGAACACTGAAGCTTTCTTT.

This clonotype was detected only a few times. This chain links TRBV6-5 with TRBJ1-5; TRBD1 aligns across 9 bases. Trimming took 0 bases from V and 9 from J; bases not matched to a gene: 12. This CDR3 is 17 amino acids long. CDR1 is MNHEY, CDR2 SVGAGI, per germline. The CDR3 here is CASSYSPPGQGVVPQHF. DNA for the CDR3: TGTGCCAGCAGTTACTCCCCCCCGGGACAGGGCGTAGTGCCCCAGCATTTT.

This clonotype has only a few counts. CDR3 region: CSVPSGTGNQPQHF. In DNA, the CDR3 is TGCAGTGTTCCCTCCGGGACGGGCAATCAGCCCCAGCATTTT. This chain connects TRBV20-1 to TRBJ1-5; the D gene is possibly TRBD1 (5 bases). Trimming took 7 bases from V and 2 from J, leaving 15 bases between them. CDR3 length: 14 residues. Germline CDR1 and CDR2: DFQATT and SNEGSKA (reference sequence).

A few counts support this clonotype. This chain links TRBV20-1 with TRBJ2-7, with 9 nucleotides matching TRBD1. Germline V CDR1 and CDR2: DFQATT, SNEGSKA (reference sequence). J was trimmed by 3 bases and V by 6 bases; bases with no gene match: 9. The CDR3 runs 14 residues. The CDR3 sequence: CSAPTGTGYYEQYF. The DNA of the CDR3 is TGCAGTGCGCCAACCGGGACAGGGTACTACGAGCAGTACTTC.

This clonotype was counted a few times. In DNA form, the CDR3 reads TGTGCCAGCAGCTTGTCACTAGCGGGACCCTACAATGAGCAGTTCTTC. It yields the protein CASSLSLAGPYNEQFF. V usage is TRBV5-5 and J usage is TRBJ2-1; 10 nucleotides align to TRBD2. The CDR3 loop spans 16 amino acids. Germline CDR1 and CDR2: SGHKS and YYEKEE (reference sequence). Germline trimming cut 1 base from V and 2 bases from J; bases unmatched to any gene: 3.

CDR3 DNA sequence: TGTGCCAGCAGCGCTAAGCCGGGACTAGCATACACCGGGGAGCTGTTTTTT. It codes for CASSAKPGLAYTGELFF. This chain uses TRBV14 with TRBJ2-2; TRBD2 aligns across 9 bases. This CDR3 is 17 amino acids long. The J segment lost 3 bases and the V segment lost 5 bases, leaving 10 bases of the junction unmatched. Looked up from germline, CDR1 is SGHDN and CDR2 is FVKESK.

The chain is built from TRBV20-1 and TRBJ1-1, with D perhaps matching TRBD1 (5 bases). The CDR3 contains 13 residues. The V gene lost 6 bases and the J gene lost 2 bases, with 13 bases spanning the gap. Per germline, CDR1 DFQATT and CDR2 SNEGSKA (reference sequence). The CDR3 protein is CSALGRGNTEAFF. In nucleotides, the CDR3 is TGCAGTGCCCTCGGTAGGGGAAACACTGAAGCTTTCTTT.

The J gene is TRBJ1-1, the V gene TRBV7-9; 7 nucleotides match TRBD1. CDR1 and CDR2 (germline): SEHNR, FQNEAQ (reference sequence). V was pared by 4 bases and J by 11 bases, with 16 bases of the junction left unmatched. The CDR3 consists of 15 residues. The CDR3 DNA reads TGTGCCAGCAGCTCCACAACCAGGGGGACTGACGTGGCTTTCTTT. Amino acids: CASSSTTRGTDVAFF.

This clonotype was recorded a few times. The chain employs TRBV5-6 and TRBJ1-1; D is unresolved. The CDR3 consists of 15 residues. V was shortened by 4 bases and J by 0 bases, with 13 bases between the two germline ends. Germline CDR1 reads SGHDT; CDR2 reads YYEEEE. The CDR3: CASSPPTDLNTEAFF. DNA for the CDR3: TGTGCCAGCAGCCCTCCGACGGACCTGAACACTGAAGCTTTCTTT.

V is TRBV3-1 and J is TRBJ1-1; D is unresolved. Trimming shortened V by 1 base and J by 4 bases, and 7 bases separated the two germline ends. Germline V gives CDR1 LGHDT, CDR2 YNNKEL (reference sequence). The length of the CDR3 is 13 residues. CDR3 amino acids: CASSQGGSTEAFF. In nucleotides, the CDR3 is TGTGCCAGCAGCCAAGGCGGGTCCACTGAAGCTTTCTTT.

The chain carries TRBV2 and TRBJ2-3, with D tentatively TRBD1 or TRBD2 (6 bases each). CDR3 length: 15 amino acids. CDR1 SNHLY and CDR2 FYNNEI come from the germline V gene. V lost 6 bases and J 2 bases, leaving 15 bases between the germline ends. The CDR3 DNA follows: TGTGCCAGCAGGCCATGGGGGGCCAACACAGATACGCAGTATTTT. This gives the protein CASRPWGANTDTQYF.

This clonotype was counted once. The V call is TRBV20-1, the J call TRBJ2-1; D assignment may be TRBD1 or TRBD2 (6 bases each). There are 14 residues in the CDR3. The germline V gene encodes CDR1 DFQATT and CDR2 SNEGSKA (reference sequence). Trimming cost V 5 bases and J 0 bases, with 11 bases left between them. Here the CDR3 reads CSAGRGPSYNEQFF. CDR3 DNA: TGCAGTGCTGGCCGGGGGCCCTCCTACAATGAGCAGTTCTTC.